A single sample gave rise to the 15 T cell receptor beta chains below, sequenced in a study of Ad26.COV2.S vaccination and SARS-CoV-2 variants listed by TCRdb under 2021. The label giving this sample's treatment or condition can be read as: 15 to 20 received Ad26.COV2.S at low or high dose, single or two shots; about 5 received placebo; per-sample allocation not given. For vaccine and placebo recipients, repertoires were sequenced using samples collected on day 63 after the first injection. The receptor library was made with the immunoSEQ multiplex PCR assay. In its TCRdb copy, this immuneACCESS table keeps in-frame sequences only and misses some clones. Where compared with another copy, unresolved V genes explain less than half of these, and the others have no known cause. The sample table records about 350,000 clones; around 89% of these occur just once. The ten biggest clones cover around 5% of the sample.

The starting material was peripheral blood, obtained in a trial of Ad26.COV2.S vaccine versus placebo. These receptors were obtained from a person aged 18-65 years who received the Ad26.COV2.S COVID-19 vaccine or a placebo.

The chain couples TRBV19 to TRBJ1-1; D is uncertain. Per the germline V gene, CDR1 is LNHDA and CDR2 is SQIVND (reference sequence). Trimming left V 8 bases short and J 5 bases short, with 12 bases between. The CDR3 sequence is 12 residues long. The CDR3 DNA follows: TGTGCCAGTCGAATGGGATTTACTGAAGCTTTCTTT. Translation: CASRMGFTEAFF.

The gene calls are TRBV21-1 and TRBJ2-1; the table's D call of TRBD1 was not tested on the DNA. TRBV21-1 corresponds to a pseudogene. CDR3 length equals 15 residues. This chain's CDR3 is CASSSSTGGENEQFF. In DNA form, the CDR3 reads TGTGCCAGCAGCAGCTCGACAGGGGGCGAGAATGAGCAGTTCTTC.

CDR3 coding DNA: TGTGCCAGCAGTTACTTTAGCGGGGACAATGAGCAGTTCTTC. The encoded protein is CASSYFSGDNEQFF. The J gene is TRBJ2-1, the V gene TRBV6-6, with TRBD2 identical over 8 bases. The germline V gene encodes CDR1 MNHNY and CDR2 SVGAGI (reference sequence). V trimming: 1 base; J trimming: 5 bases; junction bases outside the gene matches: 1. The CDR3 contains 14 residues.

In its sample, this clone was seen once. This chain connects TRBV5-1 to TRBJ1-5; TRBD1 aligns across 9 bases. V gave up 4 bases and J gave up 1 base; unmatched junction bases: 9. This CDR3 is built from 17 residues. Germline CDR1 is SGHRS and CDR2 is YFSETQ. CDR3: CASSLGPGQGSNQPQHF. CDR3 nucleotides: TGCGCCAGCAGCCTGGGGCCGGGACAGGGCAGCAATCAGCCCCAGCATTTT.

The chain employs TRBV6-5 and TRBJ1-4; 8 bases map to TRBD1. Germline-derived CDR1 and CDR2 are MNHEY and SVGAGI. CDR3 length: 12 amino acids. V was clipped by 7 bases and J by 8 bases; unmatched bases: 3. CDR3 protein: CASKTGVEKLFF. DNA of the CDR3: TGTGCCAGCAAGACAGGGGTAGAAAAACTGTTTTTT.

The CDR3 nucleotides are TGTGCCAGCAGCGTAGGGACAGGTCAAGAAAAACTGTTTTTT. Its protein product is CASSVGTGQEKLFF. The J gene is TRBJ1-4, the V gene TRBV9, with 7 positions matching TRBD1. The CDR3 spans 14 residues. Germline CDR1 reads SGDLS; CDR2 reads YYNGEE. With V trimmed by 0 bases and J by 8 bases, 4 bases remained unmatched.

This clone appeared a single time. This rearrangement joins TRBV3-1 (or the pseudogene TRBV3-2) to TRBJ1-2, with D perhaps matching TRBD1 (5 bases). This CDR3 spans 12 amino acids. V shed 5 bases and J shed 3 bases, with 7 bases lying between them. CDR1 LGHDT and CDR2 YNNKEL come from the germline V gene (reference sequence). The CDR3 DNA is TGTGCCAGCAGCTCGGGGGACTATGGCTACACCTTC. Residues: CASSSGDYGYTF.

The chain is built from TRBV18 and TRBJ2-3; D is uncertain. The V gene's germline CDR1 is KGHSH and CDR2 LQKENI. This CDR3 is 15 amino acids long. The V gene lost 4 bases and the J gene lost 2 bases, with 13 bases spanning the gap. As DNA, the CDR3 is TGTGCCAGCTCACTAGGACGGAAAGACACAGATACGCAGTATTTT. Amino acid sequence: CASSLGRKDTDTQYF.

V and J are TRBV7-9 and TRBJ1-6, with a weak D call TRBD1 (5 bases). Germline lookup yields CDR1 SEHNR and CDR2 FQNEAQ (reference sequence). The CDR3 sequence is 17 residues long. Trimming pared 0 bases from V and 5 bases from J, leaving 14 bases between. The CDR3 DNA sequence: TGTGCCAGCAGCTTAGCTAGACCGGGACTTAATAATTCACCCCTCCACTTT. It yields the protein CASSLARPGLNNSPLHF.

The CDR3: CASRPGPGHYNEQFF. The CDR3 coding sequence is TGTGCCAGCAGACCCGGGCCCGGGCACTACAATGAGCAGTTCTTC. The V and J genes are TRBV7-8 and TRBJ2-1; D gene unclear. CDR1 and CDR2 from the germline V gene are SGHVS and FQNEAQ. This CDR3 is built from 15 residues. V lost 6 bases and J 3 bases, leaving 15 bases between the germline ends.

The rearrangement joins TRBV19 to TRBJ2-1, with D maybe TRBD2 (7 bases). Trimming shortened V by 5 bases and J by 5 bases, and 16 bases separated the two germline ends. The CDR3 is 15 residues long. Germline CDR1 LNHDA, CDR2 SQIVND (reference sequence). The CDR3 reads CASSATGRGNNEQFF. The CDR3 nucleotides are TGTGCCAGTAGTGCCACAGGGAGGGGAAACAATGAGCAGTTCTTC.

V gene TRBV2 combines with J gene TRBJ1-1, with 7 bases aligning to TRBD1. CDR3 length: 14 amino acids. Per germline, CDR1 SNHLY and CDR2 FYNNEI. V lost 4 bases to trimming and J lost 3 bases; unmatched junction nucleotides: 5. CDR3 residues: CASSAQGLYTEAFF. In DNA, the CDR3 is TGTGCCAGCAGTGCACAGGGGCTGTACACTGAAGCTTTCTTT.

V gene TRBV7-9 combines with J gene TRBJ2-1; D is possibly TRBD1 (6 bases). Germline assignment: CDR1 SEHNR and CDR2 FQNEAQ (reference sequence). Trimming shortened V by 5 bases and J by 6 bases, and 11 bases separated the two germline ends. This CDR3 region has 13 residues. CDR3 amino acids: CASSPLGANEQFF. The CDR3 DNA reads as TGTGCCAGCAGCCCTCTGGGGGCCAATGAGCAGTTCTTC.

The rearrangement links TRBV9 to TRBJ2-2, with TRBD2 matching 8 bases. The length of the CDR3 is 16 residues. V trimming: 5 bases; J trimming: 1 base; junction bases outside the gene matches: 7. Germline CDR1 is SGDLS and CDR2 is YYNGEE. CDR3 DNA sequence: TGTGCCAGCAGTTCCGGGGGGGATCTGAACACCGGGGAGCTGTTTTTT. Translation gives CASSSGGDLNTGELFF.

Here the CDR3 reads CASSPQRFSGANVLTF. CDR3 in DNA: TGTGCCAGCTCACCGCAACGCTTCTCTGGGGCCAACGTCCTGACTTTC. This sequence joins TRBV18 and TRBJ2-6; D is undetermined. Germline CDR1 reads KGHSH; CDR2 reads LQKENI. Trimming took off 3 bases at V and 0 bases at J, with 9 bases between the two ends. CDR3 length equals 16 residues.